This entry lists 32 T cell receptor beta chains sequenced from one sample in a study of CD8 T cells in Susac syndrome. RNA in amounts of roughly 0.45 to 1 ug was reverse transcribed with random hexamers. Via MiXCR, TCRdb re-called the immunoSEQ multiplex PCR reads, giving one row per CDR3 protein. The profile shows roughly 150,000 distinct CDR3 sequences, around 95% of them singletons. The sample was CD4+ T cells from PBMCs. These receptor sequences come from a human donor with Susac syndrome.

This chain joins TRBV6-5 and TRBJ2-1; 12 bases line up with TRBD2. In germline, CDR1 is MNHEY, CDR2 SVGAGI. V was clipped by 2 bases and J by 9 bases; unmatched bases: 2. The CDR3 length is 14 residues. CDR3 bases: TGTGCCAGCAGTTACCTGACTAGCGGGAGTGAGCAGTTCTTC. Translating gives CASSYLTSGSEQFF.

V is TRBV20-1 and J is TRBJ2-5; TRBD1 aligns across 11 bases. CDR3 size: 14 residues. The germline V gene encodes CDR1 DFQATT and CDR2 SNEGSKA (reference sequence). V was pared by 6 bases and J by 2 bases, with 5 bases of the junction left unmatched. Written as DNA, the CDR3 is TGCAGTGCCACGGGACAGGGGGTTCAAGAGACCCAGTACTTC. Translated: CSATGQGVQETQYF.

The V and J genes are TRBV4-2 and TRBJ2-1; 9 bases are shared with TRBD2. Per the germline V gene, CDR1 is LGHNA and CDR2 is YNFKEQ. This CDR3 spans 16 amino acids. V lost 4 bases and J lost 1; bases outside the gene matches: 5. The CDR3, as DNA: TGTGCCAGCAGCCTCTATAGCGGGAGTTCCTACAATGAGCAGTTCTTC. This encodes CASSLYSGSSYNEQFF.

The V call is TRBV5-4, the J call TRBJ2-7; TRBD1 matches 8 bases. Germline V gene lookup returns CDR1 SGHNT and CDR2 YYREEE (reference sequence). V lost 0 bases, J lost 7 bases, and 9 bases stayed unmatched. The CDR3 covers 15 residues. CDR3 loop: CASSLGGHRGSEQYF. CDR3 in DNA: TGTGCCAGCAGCTTGGGGGGGCACAGGGGGAGTGAGCAGTACTTC.

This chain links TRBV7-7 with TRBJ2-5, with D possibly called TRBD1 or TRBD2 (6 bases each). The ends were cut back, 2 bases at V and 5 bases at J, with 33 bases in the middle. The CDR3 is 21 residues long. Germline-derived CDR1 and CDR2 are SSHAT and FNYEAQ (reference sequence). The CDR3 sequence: CASSLNPGTRTVSSHRETQYF. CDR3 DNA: TGTGCCAGCAGCTTAAATCCTGGGACTCGGACAGTTTCATCCCACCGGGAGACCCAGTACTTC.

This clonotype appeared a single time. Here the CDR3 DNA reads TGCAGTGCTGGCGGGATATTGGGGAATCAGCCCCAGCATTTT. This gives the protein CSAGGILGNQPQHF. V is TRBV20-1 and J is TRBJ1-5; unclear D gene. This CDR3 spans 14 amino acids. The V gene's germline CDR1 is DFQATT and CDR2 SNEGSKA (reference sequence). V gave up 5 bases and J gave up 4 bases, with 15 bases separating them.

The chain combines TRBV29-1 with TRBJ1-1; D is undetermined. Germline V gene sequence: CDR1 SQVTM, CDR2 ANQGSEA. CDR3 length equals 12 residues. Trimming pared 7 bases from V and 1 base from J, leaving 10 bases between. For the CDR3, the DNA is TGCAGCGCTCCAGGACGGAACACTGAAGCTTTCTTT. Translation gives CSAPGRNTEAFF.

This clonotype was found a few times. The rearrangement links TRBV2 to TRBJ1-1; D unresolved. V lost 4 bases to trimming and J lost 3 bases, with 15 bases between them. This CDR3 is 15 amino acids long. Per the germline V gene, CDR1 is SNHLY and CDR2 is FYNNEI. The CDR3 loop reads CASSVGPGRDTEAFF. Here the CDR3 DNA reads TGTGCCAGCAGTGTCGGTCCAGGTAGGGACACTGAAGCTTTCTTT.

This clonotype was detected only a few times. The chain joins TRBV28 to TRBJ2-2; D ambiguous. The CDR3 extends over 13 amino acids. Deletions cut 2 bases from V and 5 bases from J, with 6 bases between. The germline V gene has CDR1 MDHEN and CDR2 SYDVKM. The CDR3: CASSLLSTGELFF. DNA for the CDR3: TGTGCCAGCAGTTTACTTTCTACCGGGGAGCTGTTTTTT.

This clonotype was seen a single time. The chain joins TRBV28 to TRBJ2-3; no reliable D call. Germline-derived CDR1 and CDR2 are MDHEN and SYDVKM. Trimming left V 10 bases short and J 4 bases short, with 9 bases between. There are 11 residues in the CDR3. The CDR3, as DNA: TGTGCCACCCTGACCCCAGATACGCAGTATTTT. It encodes CATLTPDTQYF.

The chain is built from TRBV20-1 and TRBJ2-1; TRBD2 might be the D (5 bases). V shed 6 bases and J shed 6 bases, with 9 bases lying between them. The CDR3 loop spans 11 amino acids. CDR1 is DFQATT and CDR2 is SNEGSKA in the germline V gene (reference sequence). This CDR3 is CSAGEFNEQFF. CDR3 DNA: TGCAGTGCCGGGGAGTTCAATGAGCAGTTCTTC.

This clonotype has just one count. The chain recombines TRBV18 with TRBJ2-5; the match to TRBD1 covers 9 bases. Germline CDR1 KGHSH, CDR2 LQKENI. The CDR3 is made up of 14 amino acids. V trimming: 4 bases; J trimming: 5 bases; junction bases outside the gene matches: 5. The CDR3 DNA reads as TGTGCCAGCTCACGGACAGGGGCCTCGGAGACCCAGTACTTC. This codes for CASSRTGASETQYF. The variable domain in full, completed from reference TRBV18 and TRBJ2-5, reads NAGVMQNPRHLVRRRGQEARLRCSPMKGHSHVYWYRQLPEEGLKFMVYLQKENIIDESGMPKERFSAEFPKEGPSILRIQQVVRGDSAAYFCASSRTGASETQYFGPGTRLLVL.

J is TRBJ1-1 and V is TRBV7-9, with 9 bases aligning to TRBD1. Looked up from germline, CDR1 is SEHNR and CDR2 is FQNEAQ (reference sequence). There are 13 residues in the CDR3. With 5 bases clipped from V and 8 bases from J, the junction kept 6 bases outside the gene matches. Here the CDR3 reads CASSVGQGVEAFF. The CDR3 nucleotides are TGTGCCAGCAGCGTGGGACAGGGAGTGGAAGCTTTCTTT.

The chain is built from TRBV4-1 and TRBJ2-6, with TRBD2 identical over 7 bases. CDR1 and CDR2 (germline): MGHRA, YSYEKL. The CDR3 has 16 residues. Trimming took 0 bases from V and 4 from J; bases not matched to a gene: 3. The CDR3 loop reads CASSQEGRAGANVLTF. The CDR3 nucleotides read TGCGCCAGCAGCCAAGAGGGGAGGGCCGGGGCCAACGTCCTGACTTTC.

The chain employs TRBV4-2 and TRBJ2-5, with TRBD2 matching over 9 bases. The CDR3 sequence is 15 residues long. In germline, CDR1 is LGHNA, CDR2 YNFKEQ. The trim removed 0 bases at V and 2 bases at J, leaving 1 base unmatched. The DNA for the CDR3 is TGTGCCAGCAGCCAAGACCTAGCGGGGCAAGAGACCCAGTACTTC. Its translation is CASSQDLAGQETQYF.

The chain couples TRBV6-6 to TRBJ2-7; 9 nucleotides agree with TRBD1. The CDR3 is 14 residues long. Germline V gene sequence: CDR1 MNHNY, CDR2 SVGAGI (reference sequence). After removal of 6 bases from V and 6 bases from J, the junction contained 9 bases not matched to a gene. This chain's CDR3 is CASRDAGTGSEQYF. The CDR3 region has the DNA TGTGCCAGCAGGGACGCCGGGACAGGGAGCGAGCAGTACTTC.

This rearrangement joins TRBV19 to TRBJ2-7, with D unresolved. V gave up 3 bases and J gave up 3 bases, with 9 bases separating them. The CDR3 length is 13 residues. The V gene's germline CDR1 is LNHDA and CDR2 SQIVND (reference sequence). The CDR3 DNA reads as TGTGCCAGTAGTATCAGCAGTGGCTACGAGCAGTACTTC. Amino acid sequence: CASSISSGYEQYF. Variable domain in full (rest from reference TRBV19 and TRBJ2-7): DGGITQSPKYLFRKEGQNVTLSCEQNLNHDAMYWYRQDPGQGLRLIYYSQIVNDFQKGDIAEGYSVSREKKESFPLTVTSAQKNPTAFYLCASSISSGYEQYFGPGTRLTVT.

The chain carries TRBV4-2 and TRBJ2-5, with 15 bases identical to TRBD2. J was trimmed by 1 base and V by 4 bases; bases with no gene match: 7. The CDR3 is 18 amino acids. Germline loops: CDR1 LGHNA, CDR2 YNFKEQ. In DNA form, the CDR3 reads TGTGCCAGCAGCCGAGGACTAGCGGGGGGGCCTCCCCAAGAGACCCAGTACTTC. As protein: CASSRGLAGGPPQETQYF.

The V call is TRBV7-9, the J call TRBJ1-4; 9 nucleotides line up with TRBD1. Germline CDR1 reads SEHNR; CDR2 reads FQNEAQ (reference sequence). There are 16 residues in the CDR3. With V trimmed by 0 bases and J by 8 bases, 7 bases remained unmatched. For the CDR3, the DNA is TGTGCCAGCAGCTTAGCGGGGACAGGGCGAGAGGAAAAACTGTTTTTT. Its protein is CASSLAGTGREEKLFF. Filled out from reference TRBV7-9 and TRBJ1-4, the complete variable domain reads DTGVSQNPRHKITKRGQNVTFRCDPISEHNRLYWYRQTLGQGPEFLTYFQNEAQLEKSRLLSDRFSAERPKGSFSTLEIQRTEQGDSAMYLCASSLAGTGREEKLFFGSGTQLSVL.

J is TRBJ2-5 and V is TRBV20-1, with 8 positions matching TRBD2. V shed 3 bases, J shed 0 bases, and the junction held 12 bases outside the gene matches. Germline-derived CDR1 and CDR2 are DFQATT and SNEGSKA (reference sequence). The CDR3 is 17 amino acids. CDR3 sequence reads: CSARPGLGVGHQETQYF. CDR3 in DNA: TGCAGTGCTAGGCCGGGACTAGGAGTTGGTCACCAAGAGACCCAGTACTTC.

The CDR3 reads CASSLGQPNSNQPQHF. DNA of the CDR3: TGCGCCAGCAGCTTGGGACAGCCTAATAGCAATCAGCCCCAGCATTTT. The rearrangement joins TRBV5-1 to TRBJ1-5; TRBD1 is a possible D gene (5 bases). V lost 0 bases and J lost 0, with 10 bases in between. This CDR3 spans 16 amino acids. Germline CDR1 reads SGHRS; CDR2 reads YFSETQ.

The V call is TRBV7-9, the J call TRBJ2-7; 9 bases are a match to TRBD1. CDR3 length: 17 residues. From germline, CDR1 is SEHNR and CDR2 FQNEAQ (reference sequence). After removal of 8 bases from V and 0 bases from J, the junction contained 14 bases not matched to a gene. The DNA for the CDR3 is TGTGCCAGCTCATATCGCGGGGGACAGGGCATCTCCTACGAGCAGTACTTC. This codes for CASSYRGGQGISYEQYF.

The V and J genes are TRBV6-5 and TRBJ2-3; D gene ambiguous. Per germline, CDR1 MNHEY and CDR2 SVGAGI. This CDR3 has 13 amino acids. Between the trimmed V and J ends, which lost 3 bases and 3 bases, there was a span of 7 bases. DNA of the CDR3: TGTGCCAGCAGTTATTCCTTTACAGATACGCAGTATTTT. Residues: CASSYSFTDTQYF.

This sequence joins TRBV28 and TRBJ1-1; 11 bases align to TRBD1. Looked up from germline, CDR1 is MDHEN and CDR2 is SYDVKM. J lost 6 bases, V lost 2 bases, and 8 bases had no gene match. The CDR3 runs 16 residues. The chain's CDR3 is CASSLTLGTGGAEAFF. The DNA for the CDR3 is TGTGCCAGCAGTTTAACCCTCGGGACAGGGGGGGCTGAAGCTTTCTTT.

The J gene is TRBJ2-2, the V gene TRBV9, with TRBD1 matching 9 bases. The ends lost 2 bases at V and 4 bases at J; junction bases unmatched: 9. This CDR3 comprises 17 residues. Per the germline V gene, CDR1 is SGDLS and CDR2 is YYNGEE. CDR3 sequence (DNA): TGTGCCAGCAGCGTGGCACAGGGGGCGCCGAGCACCGGGGAGCTGTTTTTT. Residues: CASSVAQGAPSTGELFF. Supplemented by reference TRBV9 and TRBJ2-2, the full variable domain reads DSGVTQTPKHLITATGQRVTLRCSPRSGDLSVYWYQQSLDQGLQFLIQYYNGEERAKGNILERFSAQQFPDLHSELNLSSLELGDSALYFCASSVAQGAPSTGELFFGEGSRLTVL.

The CDR3 reads CASRASTARGRLYEQYF. The CDR3 DNA reads as TGTGCCAGCAGGGCCTCCACCGCCCGAGGCCGCCTCTACGAGCAGTACTTC. The V gene is TRBV28, the J gene TRBJ2-7; D remains ambiguous. Germline V gene data show CDR1 as MDHEN and CDR2 as SYDVKM. Trimming stripped 6 bases from V and 3 bases from J, with 24 bases between. The CDR3 loop spans 17 amino acids. Using reference TRBV28 and TRBJ2-7 for the parts outside the CDR3, the full variable domain is DVKVTQSSRYLVKRTGEKVFLECVQDMDHENMFWYRQDPGLGLRLIYFSYDVKMKEKGDIPEGYSVSREKKERFSLILESASTNQTSMYLCASRASTARGRLYEQYFGPGTRLTVT.

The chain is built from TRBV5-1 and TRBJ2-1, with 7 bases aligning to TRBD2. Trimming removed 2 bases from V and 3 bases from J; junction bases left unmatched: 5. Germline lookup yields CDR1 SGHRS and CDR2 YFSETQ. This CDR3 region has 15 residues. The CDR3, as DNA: TGCGCCAGCAGCTTTCTAGCGGAGCACTACAATGAGCAGTTCTTC. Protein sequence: CASSFLAEHYNEQFF.

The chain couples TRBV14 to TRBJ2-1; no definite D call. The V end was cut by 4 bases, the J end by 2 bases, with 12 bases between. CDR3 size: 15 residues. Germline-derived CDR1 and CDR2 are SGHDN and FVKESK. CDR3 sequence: CASSPRAETYNEQFF. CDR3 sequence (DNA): TGTGCCAGCAGCCCCCGGGCGGAGACCTACAATGAGCAGTTCTTC. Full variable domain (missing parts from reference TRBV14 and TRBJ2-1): EAGVTQFPSHSVIEKGQTVTLRCDPISGHDNLYWYRRVMGKEIKFLLHFVKESKQDESGMPNNRFLAERTGGTYSTLKVQPAELEDSGVYFCASSPRAETYNEQFFGPGTRLTVL.

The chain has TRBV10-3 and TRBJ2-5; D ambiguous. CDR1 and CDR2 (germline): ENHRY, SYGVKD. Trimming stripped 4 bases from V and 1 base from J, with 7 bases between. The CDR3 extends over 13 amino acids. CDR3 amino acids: CAISGGSQETQYF. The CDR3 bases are TGTGCCATCAGTGGGGGAAGCCAAGAGACCCAGTACTTC.

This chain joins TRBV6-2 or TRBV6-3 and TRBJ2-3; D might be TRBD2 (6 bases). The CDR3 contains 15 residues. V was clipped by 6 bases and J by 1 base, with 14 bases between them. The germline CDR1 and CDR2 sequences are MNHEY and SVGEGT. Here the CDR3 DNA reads TGTGCCAGCAGCCTCGGGGGAGCGCGCACAGATACGCAGTATTTT. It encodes CASSLGGARTDTQYF.

The CDR3 DNA follows: TGTGCCAGCAGCTGGACAGGGGGGCAAGAGACCCAGTACTTC. As protein: CASSWTGGQETQYF. The chain combines TRBV7-3 with TRBJ2-5; 10 nucleotides agree with TRBD1. The CDR3 extends over 14 amino acids. V dropped 4 bases and J dropped 2; count of bases not matched to a gene: 1. Germline V gene sequence: CDR1 SGHTA, CDR2 FQGTGA.

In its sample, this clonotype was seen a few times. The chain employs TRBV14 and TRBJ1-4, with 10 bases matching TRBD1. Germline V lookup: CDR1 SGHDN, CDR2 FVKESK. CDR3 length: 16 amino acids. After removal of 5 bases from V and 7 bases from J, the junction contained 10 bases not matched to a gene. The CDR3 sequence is CASSKGQGIPVEKLFF. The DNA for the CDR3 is TGTGCCAGCAGCAAGGGACAGGGGATACCTGTTGAAAAACTGTTTTTT.